Presented here are 4 T cell receptor beta chains from one specimen sequenced in a study of cytomegalovirus exposure and HLA in healthy donors. The PCR used 60 Vbeta and 13 Jbeta primers. The repertoire was sequenced with immunoSEQ multiplex PCR; TCRdb's copy has only in-frame clones and lacks some. This table holds approximately 100,000 clones, about 80% found once. The sequencing sample was made of PBMCs. The source of these receptors is a woman between 50 and 59 years old in good health and CMV-seropositive.

This clone has a single count. The V gene is TRBV13, the J gene TRBJ2-7; 15 nucleotides match TRBD2. V was clipped by 5 bases and J by 4 bases; unmatched bases: 9. This CDR3 region has 17 residues. CDR1 PRHDT and CDR2 FYEKMQ come from the germline V gene (reference sequence). The CDR3 DNA sequence: TGTGCCAGCAGCCCTGGGACTAGCGGGGGGACTAGTTACGAGCAGTACTTC. Amino acid sequence: CASSPGTSGGTSYEQYF. Combining the CDR3 with reference TRBV13 and TRBJ2-7 gives the whole variable domain AAGVIQSPRHLIKEKRETATLKCYPIPRHDTVYWYQQGPGQDPQFLISFYEKMQSDKGSIPDRFSAQQFSDYHSELNMSSLELGDSALYFCASSPGTSGGTSYEQYFGPGTRLTVT.

The chain carries TRBV5-6 and TRBJ2-7, with D maybe TRBD2 (6 bases). V was trimmed by 4 bases and J by 0 bases, leaving 14 bases between them. The CDR3 sequence is 15 residues long. The germline V gene has CDR1 SGHDT and CDR2 YYEEEE. The CDR3 region is CASSLIAETSYEQYF. The CDR3 bases are TGTGCCAGCAGCCTTATAGCGGAAACCTCCTACGAGCAGTACTTC.

V and J are TRBV27 and TRBJ1-5; D gene unclear. CDR1 is MNHEY and CDR2 is SMNVEV in the germline V gene (reference sequence). CDR3 length equals 14 residues. V gave up 5 bases and J gave up 3 bases, with 11 bases separating them. The CDR3 sequence: CASSPSGANQPQHF. CDR3 bases: TGTGCCAGCAGTCCCTCGGGAGCCAATCAGCCCCAGCATTTT.

The chain is built from TRBV28 and TRBJ1-4, with 11 bases that match TRBD1. The trim removed 3 bases at V and 9 bases at J, leaving 6 bases unmatched. The CDR3 totals 15 residues. Germline CDR1 is MDHEN and CDR2 is SYDVKM. The CDR3 DNA reads as TGTGCCAGCAGTTTGCCGGGACAGGGGGTTAAAAAACTGTTTTTT. Amino acids: CASSLPGQGVKKLFF. Using reference TRBV28 and TRBJ1-4 for the parts outside the CDR3, the full variable domain is DVKVTQSSRYLVKRTGEKVFLECVQDMDHENMFWYRQDPGLGLRLIYFSYDVKMKEKGDIPEGYSVSREKKERFSLILESASTNQTSMYLCASSLPGQGVKKLFFGSGTQLSVL.